This T cell receptor (beta chain) appears in the sequencing data of a study of blood T cell repertoires in COVID-19. V lost 5 bases and J 2 bases, leaving 17 bases between the germline ends. The CDR3 runs 16 residues. Looked up from germline, CDR1 is SGHDT and CDR2 is YYEEEE. The protocol was immunoSEQ multiplex PCR, while the TCRdb copy is restricted to in-frame clones and leaves out a portion. This repertoire shows about 210,000 clones, roughly four fifths found once; its top ten account for around 7.3%. V gene TRBV5-6 combines with J gene TRBJ2-1; TRBD1 is a possible D gene (6 bases). Sequences were obtained from peripheral blood. The receptor comes from a woman aged 45-60 years with active or convalescent COVID-19. CDR3 loop: CASRLGSRGPYNEQFF. CDR3 sequence (DNA): TGTGCCAGCAGACTGGGGAGCAGGGGCCCCTACAATGAGCAGTTCTTC.